Below are 2 T cell receptor beta chains sequenced from a single sample in a study of T cell responses to AZD1222 COVID-19 vaccine. Clones were sequenced by immunoSEQ multiplex PCR, and TCRdb holds only the in-frame ones, with some missing. The sample carries about 100,000 clones, about 89% recorded once. The sequenced sample was peripheral blood, obtained on day 0 of MenACWY control vaccination. These receptors were obtained from an adult in good health.

The chain couples TRBV10-3 to TRBJ1-1; D is perhaps TRBD1 (5 bases). V shed 6 bases and J shed 3 bases, with 14 bases lying between them. Germline-derived CDR1 and CDR2 are ENHRY and SYGVKD. There are 14 residues in the CDR3. DNA for the CDR3: TGTGCCATCAGACTGCGAGGGGCGGACACTGAAGCTTTCTTT. This encodes CAIRLRGADTEAFF.

The chain has TRBV29-1 and TRBJ1-2, with D perhaps matching TRBD1 (6 bases). Deletions cut 4 bases from V and 5 bases from J, with 20 bases between. From germline, CDR1 is SQVTM and CDR2 ANQGSEA. The CDR3 is made up of 15 amino acids. In nucleotides, the CDR3 is TGCAGCGTTGCGCCCCGGGACACCTCTTTGTATGGCTACACCTTC. Amino acid sequence: CSVAPRDTSLYGYTF.